Listed below are T cell receptor beta chains from one sample, sequenced in a study of CD8+CD57+ T cells in acquired aplastic anemia. TCRdb processed the reads anew with MiXCR; each CDR3 protein has one entry. The repertoire holds about 400,000 distinct CDR3 sequences, with about two thirds as singletons. The source material was sorted CD4+, CD8+, or CD8+CD57+ T cells (not recorded which) from PBMCs. The source of these receptors is a human donor in good health, serving as a control. Both conserved end residues are part of each CDR3. Each record gives: clone size, D gene, V gene, J gene, CDR3 protein, CDR3 DNA. D genes are given only for firm matches. Size values are once, few and many counts, or a class for expanded clones, and some rows have none.

-,TRBD1,TRBV7-2,TRBJ2-3,CASSSTGQGYNDQQYF,TGTGCCAGCAGCTCGACGGGACAGGGCTACAATGATCAGCAGTATTTT
-,TRBD1,TRBV19,TRBJ1-5,CASSPHRGRQAF,TGTGCCAGTAGCCCTCACAGGGGCCGCCAGGCTTTT
many,-,TRBV28,TRBJ2-5,CASSLSTGGRETQYF,TGTGCCAGCAGTTTGTCCACGGGGGGCCGGGAGACCCAGTACTTC
-,-,TRBV24-1,TRBJ2-5,CATSESYQETQYF,TGTGCCACCAGCGAGTCCTACCAAGAGACCCAGTACTTC
-,-,TRBV7-2,TRBJ1-1,CASSLGLTSQETQAFF,TGTGCCAGCAGCTTAGGATTGACTAGCCAAGAGACCCAGGCTTTCTTT
-,-,TRBV7-2,TRBJ1-6,CASSLHVNSNEKLHF,TGTGCCAGCAGCCTACACGTAAACAGTAATGAAAAACTCCACTTT
-,-,TRBV9,TRBJ2-3,CASSVPSGGRTDTQYF,TGTGCCAGCAGCGTACCATCGGGGGGCCGCACAGATACGCAGTATTTT
many,TRBD1,TRBV5-1,TRBJ1-3,CASSVGQALGNTIYF,TGCGCCAGCAGCGTTGGACAGGCCCTAGGAAACACCATATATTTT
-,-,TRBV7-9,TRBJ1-1,CASSQIGGEAFF,TGTGCCAGCAGCCAAATCGGAGGTGAAGCTTTCTTT
-,-,TRBV11-3,TRBJ1-4,CASSPTVTVVEKLFF,TGTGCCAGCAGCCCTACCGTTACCGTAGTCGAAAAACTCTTTTTT
-,-,TRBV2,TRBJ1-5,CASSAVLRNQPQHF,TGTGCCAGCAGCGCGGTCTTACGGAATCAGCCCCAGCATTTT
-,-,TRBV7-3,TRBJ1-1,CASSLRAGQGVFFEAFF,TGTGCCAGCAGCTTGAGGGCAGGGCAAGGTGTGTTCTTCGAAGCTTTCTTT
-,-,TRBV2,TRBJ2-7,CASSGGGRTSYSYEQYF,TGTGCCAGCAGTGGGGGTGGCAGAACCAGCTATTCCTACGAGCAGTACTTC
-,-,TRBV7-6,TRBJ1-1,CASSPRGGEQYVVF,-
many,-,TRBV11-2,TRBJ1-2,CASSLDGYGYTF,TGTGCCAGCAGCCTCGACGGCTATGGCTACACCTTC
-,-,TRBV9,TRBJ1-1,CASSVRRLGTDTPFF,TGTGCCAGTAGCGTAAGGAGGTTAGGCACAGATACGCCTTTCTTT
-,-,TRBV20-1,TRBJ1-5,CSARDEASGDQPQHF,TGCAGTGCTAGAGATGAGGCTAGCGGGGATCAGCCCCAGCATTTT
-,-,TRBV20-1,TRBJ2-7,CSARTPGAQDREQYF,TGCAGTGCTAGAACCCCAGGGGCACAGGACCGCGAGCAGTACTTC
-,-,TRBV7-3,TRBJ2-1,CASSSRGLAKNGQFF,TGTGCCAGCAGCTCAAGGGGCCTAGCGAAGAACGGGCAGTTCTTC
-,-,TRBV7-2,TRBJ1-1,CASSRTPSGGNACF,TGTGCCAGCAGCCGGACGCCGAGCGGGGGCAACGCCTGCTTT
few,-,TRBV19,TRBJ2-7,CASSIQAGRTREQYF,TGTGCCAGTAGTATCCAGGCGGGGCGGACTCGGGAGCAGTACTTC
many,TRBD1,TRBV6-6,TRBJ2-7,CATLTGDRGRFYEQYF,TGTGCCACCCTGACCGGGGACAGGGGCAGGTTCTACGAGCAGTACTTC
-,TRBD1,TRBV9,TRBJ1-1,CASSEDTRDSEDFF,TGTGCCAGCAGCGAAGATACGAGGGACAGTGAAGATTTCTTT
-,-,TRBV2,TRBJ1-2,CASTGSSGGASGYTF,TGTGCCAGCACGGGGAGCAGCGGGGGCGCTTCAGGCTACACCTTC
-,-,TRBV7-6,TRBJ1-2,CASSFRGRGRANYGYTF,TGTGCCAGCAGCTTCAGAGGCCGCGGGAGAGCTAACTATGGCTACACCTTC
many,-,TRBV20-1,TRBJ1-1,CSARGTAGMDTEAFF,TGCAGTGCTAGAGGTACAGCGGGGATGGACACTGAAGCTTTCTTT
-,TRBD1,TRBV20-1,TRBJ1-6,CSATPTGPNSPLHF,TGCAGTGCCACCCCGACAGGGCCAAATTCACCCCTCCACTTT
-,-,TRBV7-9,TRBJ1-4,CASSAGTYSPQLFF,TGTGCCAGCAGCGCCGGGACTTATTCGCCCCAACTCTTTTTT
-,-,TRBV2,TRBJ1-1,CASTGKRTVNTEAFF,TGTGCCAGCACCGGGAAACGGACCGTCAACACTGAAGCTTTCTTT
-,TRBD1,TRBV19,TRBJ2-7,CASQLQGNSEAFF,TGCGCCAGCCAGCTACAGGGGAATAGTGAAGCTTTCTTC
few,-,TRBV7-2,TRBJ2-7,CASSLPDPTEHYEQYF,TGTGCCAGCAGCCTCCCCGACCCAACGGAACATTACGAGCAGTACTTC
-,-,TRBV6-5,TRBJ2-7,CASTQGGTSYEQYF,TGTGCCAGCACCCAAGGGGGGACCTCCTACGAGCAGTACTTC
-,-,TRBV2,TRBJ2-1,CASSLDWGKHTEQFF,TGTGCCAGCAGCTTAGACTGGGGAAAGCACACCGAGCAGTTCTTT
-,-,TRBV9,TRBJ2-7,CASSEDEGVDSSYEQYF,TGTGCCAGCAGCGAGGATGAAGGGGTAGATAGCTCCTACGAGCAGTACTTC
-,-,TRBV10-1,TRBJ1-2,CASSDGQTYGYTF,TGCGCCAGCAGTGATGGTCAGACCTATGGCTACACCTTC
-,-,TRBV12-3/TRBV12-4,TRBJ1-1,CATSRDISSNTHAFF,TGTGCCACCAGCAGAGATATCAGTTCAAACACCCACGCTTTCTTT
many,-,TRBV7-8,TRBJ2-3,CASSLTGTKTQYF,TGTGCCAGCAGCTTGACCGGGACAAAAACGCAGTATTTT
many,TRBD1,TRBV2,TRBJ1-4,CASNQGAMGKLFF,TGTGCCAGCAATCAGGGGGCTATGGGGAAACTGTTTTTT
-,TRBD1,TRBV27,TRBJ2-7,CASRNAGTGHYEQYF,TGTGCCAGCCGCAACGCGGGGACAGGGCACTACGAGCAGTACTTC
-,-,TRBV2,TRBJ2-7,CASGEWVGEQYF,TGTGCCAGCGGTGAGTGGGTGGGGGAGCAGTACTTC